This note documents a single T cell receptor beta chain sequence. Its antigen remains unidentified. Separate cDNA molecules each had unique molecular identifiers attached to them. TCRdb called the 5' RACE reads again in MiXCR, with one record for every CDR3 protein. The sample contains about 64,000 distinct CDR3 sequences, 7% to 10% of which appear only once. This sample was taken from a study of early T cells in non-severe SARS-CoV-2 infection. Study background: Sequencing input comprised bulk RNA from unsorted whole blood; chain pairing was not available.

Whole-study findings and limits: Lookups in VDJdb leaned toward anti-spike CD8 responses and missed private and CD4 specificities.

Germline-derived CDR1 and CDR2 are SGHDT and YYEEEE. Trimming cost V 3 bases and J 2 bases; bases outside gene matches: 5. The CDR3 spans 15 residues. The chain has TRBV5-6 and TRBJ2-3; 8 bases map to TRBD2. The sequence came from an adult who was a healthcare worker with PCR-confirmed SARS-CoV-2 infection or an uninfected control (not recorded which). This material consisted of whole blood, taken at baseline. As DNA, the CDR3 is TGTGCCAGCAGCTCGAAGCGGGAGTCCACAGATACGCAGTATTTT. This gives the protein CASSSKRESTDTQYF.